This TCR beta chain is drawn from a study of T cell repertoires in breast cancer. An expanded emulsion RT-PCR with primers for all TCR V genes paired CD8+ T cell chains. Blocking oligonucleotides added to a second nested PCR suppressed unpaired genes. MiXCR, run by TCRdb on the emulsion pairing reads, gives a single entry per CDR3 protein. The sample holds about 40,000 distinct CDR3 sequences, around 45% seen once. Trimming removed 0 bases from V and 5 bases from J, with 11 bases in between. The V gene's germline CDR1 is KGHSH and CDR2 LQKENI. The CDR3 is made up of 14 amino acids. The sequence came from a pool of human donors with breast cancer or a healthy control (not recorded which). Sequencing was carried out using CD8+ T cells. The V and J genes are TRBV18 and TRBJ2-7; D call uncertain. The CDR3 reads CASSPPSTRDEQYF. In DNA form, the CDR3 reads TGTGCCAGCTCACCACCGAGCACTCGGGACGAGCAGTACTTC.